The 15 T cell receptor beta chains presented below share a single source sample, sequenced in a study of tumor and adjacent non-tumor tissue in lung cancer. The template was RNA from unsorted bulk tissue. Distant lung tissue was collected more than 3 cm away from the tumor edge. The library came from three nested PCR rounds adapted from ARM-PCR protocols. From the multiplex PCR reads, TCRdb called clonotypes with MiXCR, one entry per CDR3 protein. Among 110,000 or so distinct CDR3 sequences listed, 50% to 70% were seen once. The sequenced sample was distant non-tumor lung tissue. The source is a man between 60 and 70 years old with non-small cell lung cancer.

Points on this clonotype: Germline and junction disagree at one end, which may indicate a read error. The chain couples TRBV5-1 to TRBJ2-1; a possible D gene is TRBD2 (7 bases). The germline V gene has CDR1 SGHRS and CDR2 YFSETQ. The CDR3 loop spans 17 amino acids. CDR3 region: CPGTKETSLVIGGEGVF. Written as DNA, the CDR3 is TGCCCCGGCACGAAAGAAACCTCACTAGTCATTGGTGGGGAGGGGGTCTTC.

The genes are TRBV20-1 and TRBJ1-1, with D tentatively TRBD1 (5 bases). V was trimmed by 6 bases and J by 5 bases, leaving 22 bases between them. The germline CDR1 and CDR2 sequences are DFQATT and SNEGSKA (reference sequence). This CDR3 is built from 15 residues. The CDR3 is CSATNSGGEGTEAFF. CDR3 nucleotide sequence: TGCAGTGCGACGAACAGCGGCGGTGAGGGGACTGAAGCTTTCTTT.

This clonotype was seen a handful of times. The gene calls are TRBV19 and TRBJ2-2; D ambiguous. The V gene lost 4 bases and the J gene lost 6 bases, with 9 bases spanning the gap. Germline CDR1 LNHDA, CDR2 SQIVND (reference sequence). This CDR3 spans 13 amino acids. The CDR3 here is CASSSSLPGELFF. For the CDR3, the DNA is TGTGCCAGTAGTAGTAGTTTGCCCGGGGAGCTGTTTTTT.

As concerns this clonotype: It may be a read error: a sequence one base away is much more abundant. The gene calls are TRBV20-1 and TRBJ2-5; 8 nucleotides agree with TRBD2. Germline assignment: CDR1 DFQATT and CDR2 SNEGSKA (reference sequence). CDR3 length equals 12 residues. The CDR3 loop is CSARTGGETQNF. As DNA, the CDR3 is TGCAGTGCTAGAACGGGAGGGGAGACCCAGAACTTC.

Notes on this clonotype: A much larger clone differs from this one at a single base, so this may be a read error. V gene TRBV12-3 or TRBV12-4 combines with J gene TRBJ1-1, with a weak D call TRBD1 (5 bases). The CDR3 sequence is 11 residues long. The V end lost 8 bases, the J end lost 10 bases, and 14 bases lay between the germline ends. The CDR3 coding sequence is TGTGCCAGCGGAGGGGTAGGGCCAGCTTTCTTT. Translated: CASGGVGPAFF.

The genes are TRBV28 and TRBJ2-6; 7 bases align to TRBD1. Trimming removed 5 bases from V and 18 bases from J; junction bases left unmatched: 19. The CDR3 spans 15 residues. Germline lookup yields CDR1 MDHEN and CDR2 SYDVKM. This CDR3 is CASSPTGAGANFPTF. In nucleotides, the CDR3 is TGTGCCAGCAGTCCCACAGGGGCTGGGGCCAACTTCCCGACTTTC.

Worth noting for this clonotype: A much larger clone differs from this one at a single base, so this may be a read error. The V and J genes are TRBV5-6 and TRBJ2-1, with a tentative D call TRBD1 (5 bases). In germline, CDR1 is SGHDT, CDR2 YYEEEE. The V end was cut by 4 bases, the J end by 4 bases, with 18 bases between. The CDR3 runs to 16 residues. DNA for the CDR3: TGTGCCAGCAGCGCAGACAGTTTGGTCCAATACAATGAGCAGTTCTTC. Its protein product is CASSADSLVQYNEQFF.

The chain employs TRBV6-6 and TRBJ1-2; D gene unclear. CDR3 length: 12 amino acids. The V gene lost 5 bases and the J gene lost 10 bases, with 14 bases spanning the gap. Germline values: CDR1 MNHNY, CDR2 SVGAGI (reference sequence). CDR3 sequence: CASSMPKDVYTF. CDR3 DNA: TGTGCCAGCAGTATGCCCAAGGATGTCTACACCTTC.

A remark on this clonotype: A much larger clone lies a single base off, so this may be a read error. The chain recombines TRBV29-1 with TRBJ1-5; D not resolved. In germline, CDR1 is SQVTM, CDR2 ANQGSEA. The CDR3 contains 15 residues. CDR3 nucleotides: TGCAGCGTTGGGTGGGGTACCAATAGCAGTCAGCCCCAGCATTTT. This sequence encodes CSVGWGTNSSQPQHF.

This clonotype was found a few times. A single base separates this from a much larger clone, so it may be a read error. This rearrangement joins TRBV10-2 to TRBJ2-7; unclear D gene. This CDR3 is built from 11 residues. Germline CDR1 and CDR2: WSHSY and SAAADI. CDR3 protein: CDSSDSYEQYF. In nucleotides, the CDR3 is TGCGACAGCAGTGATAGCTACGAGCAGTACTTC.

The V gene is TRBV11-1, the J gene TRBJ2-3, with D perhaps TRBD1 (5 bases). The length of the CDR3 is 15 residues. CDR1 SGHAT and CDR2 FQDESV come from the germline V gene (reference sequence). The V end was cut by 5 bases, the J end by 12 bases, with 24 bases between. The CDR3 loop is CASSATRGDTGTQYF. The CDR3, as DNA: TGTGCCAGCAGCGCTACAAGGGGCGACACAGGTACTCAGTATTTT.

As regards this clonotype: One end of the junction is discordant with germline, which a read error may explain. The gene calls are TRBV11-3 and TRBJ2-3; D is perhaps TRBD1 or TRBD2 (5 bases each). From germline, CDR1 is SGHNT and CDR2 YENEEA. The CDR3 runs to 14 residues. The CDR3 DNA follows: TGTGCCGGCAGCTCGAGGGGTGGCATAGATACGCAGTATTTT. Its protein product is CAGSSRGGIDTQYF.

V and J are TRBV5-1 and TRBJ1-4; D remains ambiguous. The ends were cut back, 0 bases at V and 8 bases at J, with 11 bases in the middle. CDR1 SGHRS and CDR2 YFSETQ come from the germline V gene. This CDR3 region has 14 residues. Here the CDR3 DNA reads TGCGCCAGCAGCTTGGGGGCGTCACGCGAAAAACTGTTTTTT. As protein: CASSLGASREKLFF.

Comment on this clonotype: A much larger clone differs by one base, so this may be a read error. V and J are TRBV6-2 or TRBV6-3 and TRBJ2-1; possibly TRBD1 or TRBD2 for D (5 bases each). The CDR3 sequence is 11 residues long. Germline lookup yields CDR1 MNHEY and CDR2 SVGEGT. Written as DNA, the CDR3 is TGTGCCAGCAGTCGGGGCCGTGAGGAGTTCTTC. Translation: CASSRGREEFF.

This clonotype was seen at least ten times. CDR3 sequence: CSVVTSGISDTQYF. CDR3 coding DNA: TGCAGCGTTGTTACTAGCGGGATCTCAGATACGCAGTATTTT. The rearrangement links TRBV29-1 to TRBJ2-3; 10 bases map to TRBD2. The germline gives CDR1 SQVTM, CDR2 ANQGSEA. The J segment lost 4 bases and the V segment lost 4 bases, leaving 5 bases of the junction unmatched. The CDR3 runs to 14 residues.